These T cell receptor beta chains were read from a single sample in a study of T cells in Graves' hyperthyroidism and ophthalmopathy. TCRdb passed the multiplex PCR reads through MiXCR, listing each CDR3 protein once. The table has about half a million distinct CDR3 sequences, approximately 25% seen once. Sequenced material: blood. Receptor source: a woman in her twenties or thirties with Graves' ophthalmopathy. CDR3s include the opening cysteine and the closing phenylalanine or tryptophan. D genes are given only for firm matches. Some rows have no size entry. The others give once, few or many, or a class for an expanded clone.

cdr3_nt cdr3_aa j_call v_call d_call clone_size
TGCGCCAGCAGCCAAGACCAGGGGGCATTGTACGAGCAGTACTTC CASSQDQGALYEQYF TRBJ2-7 TRBV4-1 TRBD1 many
TGCAGTGCTAGAAGGCAGGGCTCCTACGAGCAGTACTTC CSARRQGSYEQYF TRBJ2-7 TRBV20-1 - few
TGCAGTGCCCCGTTCTATGGCTACACCTTC CSAPFYGYTF TRBJ1-2 TRBV20-1 - many
TGTGCCAGCAGCTCGGGACAGGGGCCCTACTACGAGCAGTACTTC CASSSGQGPYYEQYF TRBJ2-7 TRBV11-1 TRBD1 few
TGTGCCAGCAGTCACTTCACCGGGACAGGGGACGAAGCTTTCTTT CASSHFTGTGDEAFF TRBJ1-1 TRBV6-2/TRBV6-3 TRBD1 many
TGCAGTGCCACACAGCGGGAGGGCACCTACGAGCAGTACTTC CSATQREGTYEQYF TRBJ2-7 TRBV20-1 TRBD2 many
TGTGCCAGCAGTGAAGCGGCTTCTGGGGCCAACGTCCTGACTTTC CASSEAASGANVLTF TRBJ2-6 TRBV6-1 - few
TGTACCAGCATCAAGGCAGGGGGGGGGACCTACGAGCAGTACTTC CTSIKAGGGTYEQYF TRBJ2-7 TRBV28 - many
TGTGCCAGCAGCTTATCCCTAGAGGATCGGAACTATGGCTACACCTTC CASSLSLEDRNYGYTF TRBJ1-2 TRBV7-9 - many
TGTGCCAGCAGCACTCCGGGAGGGGAAGCTTTCTTT CASSTPGGEAFF TRBJ1-1 TRBV6-2/TRBV6-3 - -
TGTGCCAGCAGATCTCTCACGAGGAACGAGCAGTACTTC CASRSLTRNEQYF TRBJ2-7 TRBV28 - many
TGTGCCAGCCTAACCCCTGGACAGGGGTACACTGAAGCTTTCTTT CASLTPGQGYTEAFF TRBJ1-1 TRBV28 TRBD1 -
TGTGCCAGCTCACCAATGGGGTCAGGTGAGACCCAGTACTTC CASSPMGSGETQYF TRBJ2-5 TRBV18 - many
TGTGCCAGCAGCTTAGGGCACACCGGGGAGCTGTTTTTT CASSLGHTGELFF TRBJ2-2 TRBV7-2 - few
TGTGCCTGGTCCCCCGGGACAGGCTCATACGAGCAGTACTTC CAWSPGTGSYEQYF TRBJ2-7 TRBV30 TRBD1 -
TGTGCCAGCAGTTACTCGACGGGACAGGGGGCGCCCCCCAATCAGCCCCAGCATTTT CASSYSTGQGAPPNQPQHF TRBJ1-5 TRBV6-2/TRBV6-3 TRBD1 -
TGTGCCAGCAGCCCACAAGACTTC CASSPQDF TRBJ2-7 TRBV7-9 - -
TGTGCCAGCAGCTTAGCAAACACCATATATTTT CASSLANTIYF TRBJ1-3 TRBV7-2 - many
TGTGCCAGCAGCCTAGTGTCAGGGGCCTATGGCTACACCTTC CASSLVSGAYGYTF TRBJ1-2 TRBV11-2 - many
TGTGCCAGCAGCTTGCGCCCGACTAGCGGCCAAGAGACCCAGTACTTC CASSLRPTSGQETQYF TRBJ2-5 TRBV11-2 TRBD2 few
TGTGCCTGGAGTCGGGGATCCTCCTACGAGCAGTACTTC CAWSRGSSYEQYF TRBJ2-7 TRBV30 - many
TGTGCCAGCAGACCGGGACAAAAAGCCTACGAGCAGTACTTC CASRPGQKAYEQYF TRBJ2-7 TRBV5-6 - few
TGTGCCAGCAGTACCGGGACAGTCCCTGGGGAGACCCAGTACTTC CASSTGTVPGETQYF TRBJ2-5 TRBV6-5 TRBD1 many